The sequence of this TCR beta chain was determined in a study of radiotherapy plus CTLA-4 blockade in lung cancer. General study findings and limits: Radiotherapy was combined with ipilimumab, and tumor-derived TCR clones then expanded in blood. Early clone dynamics of blood T cells, plus interferon-beta, reportedly predicted response best.

The ends lost 1 base at V and 2 bases at J; junction bases unmatched: 10. Germline CDR1 is SGHTA and CDR2 is FQGNSA. CDR3 length equals 17 residues. Clones were read by immunoSEQ multiplex PCR, and TCRdb kept only the in-frame ones, dropping some. The sample records 40,000 to 60,000 clones, approximately 86% being singletons. Regarding this clone: Its specificity is unknown.

The chain links TRBV7-2 to TRBJ2-7, with 8 bases identical to TRBD2. The sequencing used peripheral blood, collected from a patient treated with radiotherapy plus ipilimumab. The source is a human donor with non-small cell lung cancer that progressed on radiotherapy plus ipilimumab. Some clones in this sample may be carry-over from other donors' samples. The CDR3, as DNA: TGTGCCAGCAGCTTAGAAGGTAGCGGGGCCATCCCCTACGAGCAGTACTTC. It translates to CASSLEGSGAIPYEQYF.